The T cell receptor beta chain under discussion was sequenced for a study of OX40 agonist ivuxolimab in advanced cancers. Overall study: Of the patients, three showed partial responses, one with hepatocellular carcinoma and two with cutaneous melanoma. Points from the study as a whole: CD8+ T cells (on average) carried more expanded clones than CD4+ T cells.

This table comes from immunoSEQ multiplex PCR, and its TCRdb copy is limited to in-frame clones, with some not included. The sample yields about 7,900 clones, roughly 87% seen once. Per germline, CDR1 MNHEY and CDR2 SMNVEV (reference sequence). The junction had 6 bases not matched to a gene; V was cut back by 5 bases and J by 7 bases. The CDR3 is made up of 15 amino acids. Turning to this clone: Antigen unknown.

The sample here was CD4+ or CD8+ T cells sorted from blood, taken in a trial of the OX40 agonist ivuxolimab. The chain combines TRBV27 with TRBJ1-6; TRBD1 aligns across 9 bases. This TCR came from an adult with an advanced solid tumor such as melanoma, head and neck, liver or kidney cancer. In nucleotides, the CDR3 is TGTGCCAGCAGTCCCAACAGGGGGCTCAATTCACCCCTCCACTTT. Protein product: CASSPNRGLNSPLHF.